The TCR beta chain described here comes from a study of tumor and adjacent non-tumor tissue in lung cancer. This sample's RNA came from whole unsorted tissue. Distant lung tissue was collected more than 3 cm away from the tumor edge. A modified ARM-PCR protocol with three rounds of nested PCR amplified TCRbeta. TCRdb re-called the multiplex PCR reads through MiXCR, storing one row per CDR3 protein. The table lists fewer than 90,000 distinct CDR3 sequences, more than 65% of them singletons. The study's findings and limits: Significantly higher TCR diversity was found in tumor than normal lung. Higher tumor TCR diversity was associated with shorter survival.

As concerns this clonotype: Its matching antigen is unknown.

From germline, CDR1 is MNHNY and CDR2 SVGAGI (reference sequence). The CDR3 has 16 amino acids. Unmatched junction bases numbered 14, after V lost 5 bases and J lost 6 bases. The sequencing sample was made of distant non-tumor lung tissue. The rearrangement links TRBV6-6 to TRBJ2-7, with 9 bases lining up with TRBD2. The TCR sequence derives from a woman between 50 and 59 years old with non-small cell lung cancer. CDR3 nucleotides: TGTGCCAGCAGTACGCAGGGGCCCCGAGCGGGGGGCGAGCAGTACTTC. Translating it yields CASSTQGPRAGGEQYF.